This T cell receptor beta chain was identified in a study of beta chain features in type 1 diabetes. At the level of the study: Healthy donors resembled patients in age, gender and cell yields. The study, taken as a whole, reports: VDJ junctions in type 1 diabetes patients carried more deletions and fewer insertions.

Comments on this clone: Its antigen remains unidentified.

Reverse transcription of all isolated RNA meant that expressed TCRB transcripts were sequenced. For naive, central memory and regulatory T cell samples, reads averaged approximately 3.6 million. The assay was immunoSEQ multiplex PCR, and TCRdb's table has in-frame clones only and misses some. The table lists 300,000 or so clones, around 8% of them singletons. Approximately 0.11 L of blood, on average, came from one heparinised draw per donor. The ends were cut back, 5 bases at V and 5 bases at J, with 13 bases in the middle. CDR1 is SGHAT and CDR2 is FQNNGV in the germline V gene. CDR3 length: 14 residues.

The V and J genes are TRBV11-2 and TRBJ2-1; D remains ambiguous. Sequencing was carried out using central memory CD4+ T cells from blood. The receptor was isolated from a young woman in good health. The CDR3 region is CASSGREADNEQFF. The CDR3, as DNA: TGTGCCAGCAGCGGACGTGAGGCAGACAATGAGCAGTTCTTC.